Sequencing of this TCR beta chain was carried out in a study of blood T cell repertoires in COVID-19. Study-wide background: Samples taken during acute and convalescent COVID-19 were collected in the United States, Italy and Spain.

Generated by immunoSEQ multiplex PCR, the TCRdb table keeps only in-frame clones and is missing some. The data hold a few hundred thousand clones, with around 90% observed a single time. The V end was cut by 1 base, the J end by 0 bases, with 4 bases between. The CDR3 loop spans 13 amino acids. Germline V gene sequence: CDR1 MGHDK, CDR2 SYGVNS. V and J are TRBV25-1 and TRBJ2-7; D call uncertain. The clonotype comes from a man aged 50 or older with acute or convalescent COVID-19. Sequences were obtained from peripheral blood. The DNA for the CDR3 is TGTGCCAGCAGTGAATGGAGCTCCTACGAGCAGTACTTC. Translation: CASSEWSSYEQYF.